Listed below are T cell receptor beta chains from one sample, sequenced in a study of CD8+ T cells in alopecia areata. The method was immunoSEQ multiplex PCR; TCRdb's version includes in-frame clones alone and lacks a portion of them. Of more than 150,000 clones detected, about 63% appear once; the ten largest clones hold about 15%. Sequenced here: CD4+ T cells sorted from blood, sampled at week 0. These TCRs come from a human donor with alopecia areata. Both conserved end residues are part of each CDR3. Fields, in order: V gene, clone size, J gene, D gene, CDR3 DNA, CDR3 protein. D genes are given only for firm matches. Part of the rows lack a size; the others show once, few, many or a class for expanded clones.

>TRBV30|once|TRBJ2-3|TRBD1
TGTGCCTGGAGTGTACGACAGGGCCCCACAGATACGCAGTATTTT
CAWSVRQGPTDTQYF
>TRBV2|few|TRBJ1-1|NA
TGTGCCAGCAGTGACGCTTGGCCAGCTTTCTTT
CASSDAWPAFF
>TRBV29-1|NA|TRBJ1-1|NA
TGCAGCGTTGCCTCAGGGGAAGCTGAAGCTTTCTTT
CSVASGEAEAFF
>TRBV6-5|NA|TRBJ2-5|NA
TGTGCCAGCAGTTACAACCTGGCCAAAGAGACCCAGTACTTC
CASSYNLAKETQYF
>TRBV30|NA|TRBJ2-2|NA
TGTGCCTGGTGGATGTCCGGGGAGCTGTTTTTT
CAWWMSGELFF
>TRBV27|NA|TRBJ1-6|NA
TGTGCCAGCAGTTTAACACAGGATAATTCACCCCTCCACTTT
CASSLTQDNSPLHF
>TRBV2|NA|TRBJ2-7|NA
TGTGCCAGCATGGGTACTGGACCCTACGAGCAGTACTTC
CASMGTGPYEQYF
>TRBV30|few|TRBJ2-2|TRBD1
TGTGCCTGGAGTAAGGGACAGGTGAACACCGGGGAGCTGTTTTTT
CAWSKGQVNTGELFF
>TRBV5-6|NA|TRBJ1-2|NA
TGTGCCAGCAGCTTTCGTGTCCTGGGAAGTGGCTACACCTTC
CASSFRVLGSGYTF
>TRBV5-4|NA|TRBJ2-2|NA
TGTGCCAGCAGCCCTGAGGGACGGCCGAACACCGGGGAGCTGTTTTTT
CASSPEGRPNTGELFF
>TRBV6-5|NA|TRBJ2-1|NA
TGTGCCAGCAGTTTGACCGTCGGCCCTTACAATGAGCAGTTCTTC
CASSLTVGPYNEQFF
>TRBV2|NA|TRBJ2-5|NA
TGTGCCAGCAGTGAATCAAGGGGGCAAGAGACCCAGTACTTC
CASSESRGQETQYF
>TRBV4-1|NA|TRBJ2-5|NA
TGCGCCAGCAGCCAAGATGACTGGCAGACCCAGTACTTC
CASSQDDWQTQYF
>TRBV11-2|once|TRBJ2-2|NA
TGTGCCAGCAGCCTGGGACAAACGAACACCGGGGAGCTGTTTTTT
CASSLGQTNTGELFF
>TRBV7-9|NA|TRBJ2-3|NA
TGTGCCAGCACCTTTGTAGAGAGCGGATATACGCAGTATTTT
CASTFVESGYTQYF
>TRBV29-1|NA|TRBJ2-1|TRBD1
TGCAGCGTTGGGGGCAGGGGGCCAATCAATGAGCAGTTCTTC
CSVGGRGPINEQFF
>TRBV30|NA|TRBJ1-5|NA
TGTGCCTGGAGCGGGATGGAAAATCAGCCCCAGCATTTT
CAWSGMENQPQHF
>TRBV11-2|NA|TRBJ2-1|NA
TGTGCCAGCAGCTTAGACTTTACGTCTGAGCAGTTCTTC
CASSLDFTSEQFF
>TRBV6-5|NA|TRBJ2-2|TRBD2
TGTGCCAGCAGTTACTGGCTAGCGGGGGACACCGGGGAGCTGTTTTTT
CASSYWLAGDTGELFF
>TRBV29-1|NA|TRBJ2-7|TRBD1
TGCAGCGCCAGACAGGGGGACTACTTAGAGCAGTACTTC
CSARQGDYLEQYF
>TRBV19|NA|TRBJ1-5|NA
TGTGCCAGTAGGGGGGGACTGAATCAGCCCCAGCATTTT
CASRGGLNQPQHF
>TRBV5-1|NA|TRBJ1-3|NA
TGCGCCAGCAGCTTGGAAACGGCTGGAAACACCATATATTTT
CASSLETAGNTIYF
>TRBV4-1|NA|TRBJ1-1|TRBD1
TGCGCCAGCAGCCAAGTGGGACAGATGAACACTGAAGCTTTCTTT
CASSQVGQMNTEAFF
>TRBV27|NA|TRBJ1-6|NA
TGTGCCAGCAGTTTAGTCCGGGAATCACCCCTCCACTTT
CASSLVRESPLHF
>TRBV5-1|NA|TRBJ2-2|NA
TGCGCCAGCAGCGTGGTGGGCGGGGAGCTGTTTTTT
CASSVVGGELFF
>TRBV7-8|NA|TRBJ2-7|TRBD1
TGTGCCAGCAGCTTAGTTAGGGACAGCGTTGACTTC
CASSLVRDSVDF
>TRBV30|few|TRBJ1-3|NA
TGTGCCGGGGGCCTCCTCTCTGGAAACACCATATATTTT
CAGGLLSGNTIYF
>TRBV2|few|TRBJ2-7|TRBD1
TGTGCCAGCACTGTCACCGGGACAGGAGCCCACGAGCAGTACTTC
CASTVTGTGAHEQYF
>TRBV2|NA|TRBJ2-5|TRBD1
TGTGCCAGCATAGTCGGGACAGATTTCCAAGAGACCCAGTACTTC
CASIVGTDFQETQYF
>TRBV30|NA|TRBJ1-2|NA
TGTGCCTGGAGTGTACAGGACTATGGCTACACCTTC
CAWSVQDYGYTF
>TRBV11-2|few|TRBJ2-3|TRBD2
TGTGCCAGCAGCTTAGACCGGACTAGCGGGGCGACAGATACGCAGTATTTT
CASSLDRTSGATDTQYF
>TRBV6-5|NA|TRBJ2-7|TRBD1
TGTGCCAGCAGCCCAGCCGGGACAGACACCTACGAGCAGTACTTC
CASSPAGTDTYEQYF
>TRBV27|NA|TRBJ1-6|TRBD1
TGTGCCAGCGCACAAAATACCGGGACAGGGTATTCACCCCTCCACTTT
CASAQNTGTGYSPLHF
>TRBV2|NA|TRBJ1-2|NA
TGTGCCAGCAGTCTGGATCGGGGGGATGGCTACACCTTC
CASSLDRGDGYTF
>TRBV11-3|NA|TRBJ2-1|TRBD2
TGTGCCAGCAGCCCCCGGGGGGGGCTGGTCAATGAGCAGTTCTTC
CASSPRGGLVNEQFF
>TRBV6-5|NA|TRBJ2-3|NA
TGTGCCAGCAGTTCCACGGACAGCACAGATACGCAGTATTTT
CASSSTDSTDTQYF
>TRBV5-1|NA|TRBJ2-6|NA
TGCGCCAGCAGCAATTCCTCTGGGGCCAACGTCCTGACTTTC
CASSNSSGANVLTF
>TRBV5-1|few|TRBJ1-1|NA
TGCGCCAGCAGCTTGAATACAGTGAACACTGAAGCTTTCTTT
CASSLNTVNTEAFF
>TRBV30|once|TRBJ1-6|NA
TGTGCCTGGAGTGTCCCCTCTCCGGGACGGAATAATTCACCCCTCCACTTT
CAWSVPSPGRNNSPLHF
>TRBV18|NA|TRBJ1-1|NA
TGTGCCAGCTCACCAAAGGACGGTCACACTGAAGCTTTCTTT
CASSPKDGHTEAFF
>TRBV5-1|NA|TRBJ2-1|NA
TGCGCCAGCAGCTTGGGACCGGGGAATGGCTACAATGAGCAGTTCTTC
CASSLGPGNGYNEQFF
>TRBV5-1|NA|TRBJ2-1|TRBD1
TGCGCCAGCAGCTTGGGACCGGACAGGGAGCAGTTCTTC
CASSLGPDREQFF
>TRBV20-1|NA|TRBJ1-2|NA
TGCAGTGCTTACAGGGCCGGGGGCTACACCTTC
CSAYRAGGYTF
>TRBV29-1|NA|TRBJ1-2|NA
TGCAGCGTTGTCGAGAGCTATGGCTACACCTTC
CSVVESYGYTF
>TRBV6-6|NA|TRBJ1-2|NA
TGTGCCAGCAGTCAGGGTGGTCGGTACGGCTACACCTTC
CASSQGGRYGYTF
>TRBV7-9|few|TRBJ2-3|NA
TGTGCCAGCAGTCGGGGGACTTTGGGAAGCACAGATACGCAGTATTTT
CASSRGTLGSTDTQYF
>TRBV4-1|NA|TRBJ1-6|NA
TGCGCCAGCAGCCAAGATCGCACAGTCAGCCCACTCCACTTT
CASSQDRTVSPLHF
>TRBV7-8|many|TRBJ2-1|TRBD2
TGTGCCAGCAGCCCAATTCAGCGGGGGCCTTACAATGAGCAGTTCTTC
CASSPIQRGPYNEQFF
>TRBV9|NA|TRBJ2-1|NA
TGTGCCAGCAGCGGTGGACAGAGCTCCTACAATGAGCAGTTCTTC
CASSGGQSSYNEQFF
>TRBV29-1|NA|TRBJ1-1|NA
TGCAGCGCTCGAATTCTAGGGGTGAACACTGAAGCTTTCTTT
CSARILGVNTEAFF
>TRBV29-1|NA|TRBJ2-3|TRBD1
TGCAGCGTTGCCAGGGGGCGAGGAGATACGCAGTATTTT
CSVARGRGDTQYF
>TRBV6-1|NA|TRBJ2-7|NA
TGTGCCAGCAGTGTGGTCTCGACAGGTGAAGAGCAGTACTTC
CASSVVSTGEEQYF
>TRBV29-1|NA|TRBJ2-2|NA
TGCAGCGTTGCTACCTTGACGAACACCGGGGAGCTGTTTTTT
CSVATLTNTGELFF
>TRBV7-9|few|TRBJ1-6|NA
TGTGCCAGCAGCTCCCCGGACACAGTGAATTCACCCCTCCACTTT
CASSSPDTVNSPLHF
>TRBV27|NA|TRBJ2-1|NA
TGTGCCAGCAGTTTAAGCGGTGGGTACAATGAGCAGTTCTTC
CASSLSGGYNEQFF
>TRBV6-6|NA|TRBJ2-1|TRBD2
TGTGCCTGCAGCACCCTCGGACTAGCGGGCAACAATGAGCAGTTCTTC
CACSTLGLAGNNEQFF
>TRBV25-1|NA|TRBJ1-2|NA
TGTGCCAGCACGGGACAATACCTGGATGGCTACACCTTC
CASTGQYLDGYTF